The 9 T cell receptor beta chains in this list originate from one sample, sequenced in a study. TCRdb used MiXCR to reprocess the RT-PCR reads, holding one entry per CDR3 protein. The profile shows 130 to 150 distinct CDR3 sequences, roughly 80% of them singletons. Sequences were obtained from memory CD4+ T cells from salivary gland. Receptors were obtained from a female donor with primary Sjogren's syndrome.

In its sample, this clonotype was seen a few times. This beta chain was picked up by a library intended for alpha chains and is off target, so its count carries little meaning. The V gene is TRBV29-1, the J gene TRBJ2-7; 15 nucleotides match TRBD2. After removal of 3 bases from V and 4 bases from J, the junction contained 4 bases not matched to a gene. Germline CDR1 and CDR2: SQVTM and ANQGSEA. This CDR3 contains 15 residues. The CDR3 spells CSVEGLAGGLYEQYF. The DNA for the CDR3 is TGCAGCGTTGAGGGACTAGCGGGAGGATTATACGAGCAGTACTTC.

About this clonotype itself: Found in a library prepared for alpha chains, this beta chain is an off-target read, and its abundance has little meaning. V and J are TRBV7-2 and TRBJ2-1; TRBD2 matches at 12 bases. This CDR3 spans 15 amino acids. V shed 7 bases and J 2 bases; nucleotides not matched to a gene: 3. CDR1 SGHTA and CDR2 FQGNSA come from the germline V gene. The DNA of the CDR3 is TGTGCCAGCACCAGGACTAGCGGGACCTACAATGAGCAGTTCTTC. Its translation is CASTRTSGTYNEQFF.

Note on this clonotype: This beta chain is an unintended read in a library built for alpha chains; its size means little. J is TRBJ2-2 and V is TRBV9, with D perhaps matching TRBD1 or TRBD2 (5 bases each). Germline CDR1 reads SGDLS; CDR2 reads YYNGEE. The CDR3 runs to 13 residues. V lost 1 base and J 6 bases, leaving 7 bases between the germline ends. The DNA of the CDR3 is TGTGCCAGCAGCGTACGGGGCGCCGGGGAGCTGTTTTTT. It codes for CASSVRGAGELFF.

Points on this clonotype: This beta chain was picked up by a library intended for alpha chains and is off target, so its count carries little meaning. The rearrangement links TRBV20-1 to TRBJ2-1; TRBD2 matches 8 bases. Germline V gives CDR1 DFQATT, CDR2 SNEGSKA (reference sequence). The CDR3 is 16 residues long. V lost 1 base to trimming and J lost 4 bases; unmatched junction nucleotides: 9. The CDR3 region has the DNA TGCAGTGCTAGAGTAAGAGCGGGAGCAAGATACAATGAGCAGTTCTTC. It codes for CSARVRAGARYNEQFF.

With respect to this clonotype: This beta chain represents an off-target read in a library built for alpha chains; its size is of limited meaning. V usage is TRBV7-7 and J usage is TRBJ2-7; 8 positions match TRBD1. V gave up 4 bases and J gave up 12 bases; unmatched junction bases: 11. Germline V CDR1 and CDR2: SSHAT, FNYEAQ (reference sequence). The CDR3 has 13 residues. DNA for the CDR3: TGTGCCAGCAGCTCGGATCGACAGGGGTTGCTGTACTTC. Translated: CASSSDRQGLLYF. Combining the CDR3 with reference TRBV7-7 and TRBJ2-7 gives the whole variable domain GAGVSQSPRYKVTKRGQDVTLRCDPISSHATLYWYQQALGQGPEFLTYFNYEAQPDKSGLPSDRFSAERPEGSISTLTIQRTEQRDSAMYRCASSSDRQGLLYFGPGTRLTVT.

Of note for this clonotype: Because the library targeted alpha chains, this beta chain is an off-target read whose size means little. The rearrangement uses TRBV3-1 and TRBJ1-6; D gene ambiguous. Germline V gene lookup returns CDR1 LGHDT and CDR2 YNNKEL (reference sequence). The CDR3 length is 16 residues. V dropped 0 bases and J dropped 7 bases, with 13 bases sitting between them. The CDR3 is CASSQEGWQLNSPLHF. As DNA, the CDR3 is TGTGCCAGCAGCCAAGAAGGGTGGCAGTTGAATTCACCCCTCCACTTT.

Turning to this clonotype: This beta chain is an unintended read in a library built for alpha chains; its size means little. The chain employs TRBV5-4 and TRBJ2-7; weak D call: TRBD1 (6 bases). Trimming removed 3 bases from V and 5 bases from J, with 24 bases in between. Germline CDR1 is SGHNT and CDR2 is YYREEE (reference sequence). The CDR3 contains 17 residues. CDR3 sequence: CASSSSSRRSGVHEQYF. The CDR3 DNA reads as TGTGCCAGCAGCTCGTCATCTCGGCGATCAGGGGTCCACGAGCAGTACTTC. Looking up the rest from reference TRBV5-4 and TRBJ2-7 gives the full variable domain: ETGVTQSPTHLIKTRGQQVTLRCSSQSGHNTVSWYQQALGQGPQFIFQYYREEENGRGNFPPRFSGLQFPNYSSELNVNALELDDSALYLCASSSSSRRSGVHEQYFGPGTRLTVT.

As regards this clonotype: Since the library was made to target alpha chains, this beta chain is a stray read and its abundance is not meaningful. The rearrangement joins TRBV12-3 or TRBV12-4 to TRBJ1-5; D not resolved. V lost 6 bases and J 4 bases, leaving 16 bases between the germline ends. The CDR3 sequence is 15 residues long. CDR3 in amino acids: CASSLGYGENQPQHF. The CDR3 DNA follows: TGTGCCAGCAGCCTAGGATACGGTGAGAATCAGCCCCAGCATTTT.

As for this clonotype: This beta chain is off target for a library built for alpha chains, so its abundance means little. The chain carries TRBV12-3 or TRBV12-4 and TRBJ2-1, with D unclear. The CDR3 is 15 amino acids. V lost 7 bases, J lost 0 bases, and 13 bases lay in between. The CDR3 nucleotides read TGTGCCAGCACAAGGGTCGGCGGCTCCTACAATGAGCAGTTCTTC. Translating gives CASTRVGGSYNEQFF.